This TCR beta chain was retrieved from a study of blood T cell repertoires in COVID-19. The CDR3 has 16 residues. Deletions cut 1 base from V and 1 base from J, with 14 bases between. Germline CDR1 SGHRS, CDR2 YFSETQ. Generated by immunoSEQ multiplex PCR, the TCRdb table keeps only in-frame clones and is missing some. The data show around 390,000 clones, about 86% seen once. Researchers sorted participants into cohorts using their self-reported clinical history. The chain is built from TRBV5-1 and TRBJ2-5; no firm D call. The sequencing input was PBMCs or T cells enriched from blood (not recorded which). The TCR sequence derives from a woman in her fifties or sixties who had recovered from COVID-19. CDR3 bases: TGCGCCAGCAGCTTGACAGCCCAGACGGCCCAAGAGACCCAGTACTTC. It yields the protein CASSLTAQTAQETQYF.